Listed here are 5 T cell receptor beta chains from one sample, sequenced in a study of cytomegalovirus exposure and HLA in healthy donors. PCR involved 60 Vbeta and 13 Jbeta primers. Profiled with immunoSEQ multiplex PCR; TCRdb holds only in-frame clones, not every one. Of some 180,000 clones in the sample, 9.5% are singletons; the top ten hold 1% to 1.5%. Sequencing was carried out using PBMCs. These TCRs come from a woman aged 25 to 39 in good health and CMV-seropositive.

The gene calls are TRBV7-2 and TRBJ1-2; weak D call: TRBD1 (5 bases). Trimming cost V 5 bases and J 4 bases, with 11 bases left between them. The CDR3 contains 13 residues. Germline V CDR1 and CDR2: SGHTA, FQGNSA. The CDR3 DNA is TGTGCCAGCAGCCCCGCCAGGGCCTATGGCTACACCTTC. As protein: CASSPARAYGYTF.

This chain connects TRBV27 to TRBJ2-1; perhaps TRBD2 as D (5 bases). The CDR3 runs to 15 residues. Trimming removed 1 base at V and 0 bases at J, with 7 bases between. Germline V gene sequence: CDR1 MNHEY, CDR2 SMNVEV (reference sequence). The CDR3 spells CASSLWESSYNEQFF. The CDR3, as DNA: TGTGCCAGCAGTTTATGGGAGAGCTCCTACAATGAGCAGTTCTTC.

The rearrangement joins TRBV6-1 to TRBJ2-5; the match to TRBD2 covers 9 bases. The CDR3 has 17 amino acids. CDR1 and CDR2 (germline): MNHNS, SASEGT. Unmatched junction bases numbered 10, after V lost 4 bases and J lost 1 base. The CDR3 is CASSAGYSGSGQETQYF. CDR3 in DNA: TGTGCCAGCAGTGCCGGTTATAGCGGGAGCGGCCAAGAGACCCAGTACTTC.

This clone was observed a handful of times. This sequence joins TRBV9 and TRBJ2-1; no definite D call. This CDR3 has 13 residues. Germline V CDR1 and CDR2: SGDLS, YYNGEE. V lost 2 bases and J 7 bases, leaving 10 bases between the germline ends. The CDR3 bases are TGTGCCAGCAGCGTGGAGCTAAGTAATGAGCAGTTCTTC. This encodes CASSVELSNEQFF.

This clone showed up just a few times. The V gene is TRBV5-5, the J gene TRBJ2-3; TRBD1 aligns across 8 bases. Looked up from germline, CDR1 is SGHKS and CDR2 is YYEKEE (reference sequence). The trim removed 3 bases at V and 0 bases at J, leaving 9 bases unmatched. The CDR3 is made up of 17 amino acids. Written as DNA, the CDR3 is TGTGCCAGCAGCTCCCGCCCTGGGACAGGTAGCACAGATACGCAGTATTTT. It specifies CASSSRPGTGSTDTQYF.